These 2 T cell receptor beta chains share one sample of origin, sequenced in a study of cytomegalovirus exposure and HLA in healthy donors. Method: immunoSEQ multiplex PCR; TCRdb's copy keeps in-frame clones and lacks some. The sample includes some 270,000 clones, about 86% of them seen just once. The sequenced material came from PBMCs. The receptors come from a woman under 30 in good health and CMV-seronegative.

The chain carries TRBV10-3 and TRBJ1-3; D is possibly TRBD1 (5 bases). CDR1 ENHRY and CDR2 SYGVKD come from the germline V gene. The CDR3 is 15 amino acids. Trimming cost V 0 bases and J 5 bases, with 11 bases left between them. The CDR3 region has the DNA TGTGCCATCAGTGAGTCAGGGGCACAGAGAAACACCATATATTTT. The encoded protein is CAISESGAQRNTIYF.

The chain has TRBV11-3 and TRBJ2-7, with TRBD2 matching over 8 bases. The CDR3 totals 13 residues. From germline, CDR1 is SGHNT and CDR2 YENEEA. J was trimmed by 3 bases and V by 5 bases; bases with no gene match: 3. CDR3 residues: CASSTSGGYEQYF. DNA of the CDR3: TGTGCCAGCAGCACTAGCGGCGGCTACGAGCAGTACTTC.